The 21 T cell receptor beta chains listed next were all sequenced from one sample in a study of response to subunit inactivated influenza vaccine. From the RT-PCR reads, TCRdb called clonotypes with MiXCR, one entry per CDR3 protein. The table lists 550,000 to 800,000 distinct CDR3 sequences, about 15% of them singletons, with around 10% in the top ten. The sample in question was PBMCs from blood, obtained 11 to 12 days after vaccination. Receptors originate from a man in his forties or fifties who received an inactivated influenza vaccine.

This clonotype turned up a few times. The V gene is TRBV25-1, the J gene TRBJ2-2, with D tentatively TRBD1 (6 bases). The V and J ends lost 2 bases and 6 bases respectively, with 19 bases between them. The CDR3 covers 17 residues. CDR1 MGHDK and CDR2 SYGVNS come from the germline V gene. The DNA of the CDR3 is TGTGCCAGCAGTGAAGGAGGTTGGGGGACAACGGCCGGGGAGCTGTTTTTT. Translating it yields CASSEGGWGTTAGELFF.

The CDR3 DNA sequence: TGTGCCAGCAGCTCTCAGGGGGCGAGGGCCGAGCAGTACTTC. Translating gives CASSSQGARAEQYF. The gene calls are TRBV7-2 and TRBJ2-7; TRBD1 agrees at 8 bases. The CDR3 consists of 14 residues. Germline V gene sequence: CDR1 SGHTA, CDR2 FQGNSA. With 4 bases clipped from V and 6 bases from J, the junction kept 8 bases outside the gene matches.

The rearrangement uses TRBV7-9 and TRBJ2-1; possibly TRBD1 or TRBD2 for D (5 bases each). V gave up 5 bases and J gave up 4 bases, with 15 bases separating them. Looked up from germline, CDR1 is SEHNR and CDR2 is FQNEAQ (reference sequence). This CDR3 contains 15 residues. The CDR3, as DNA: TGTGCCAGCAGCCCCTTGGGGGACCTATACAATGAGCAGTTCTTC. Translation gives CASSPLGDLYNEQFF. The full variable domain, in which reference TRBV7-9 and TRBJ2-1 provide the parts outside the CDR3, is DTGVSQNPRHKITKRGQNVTFRCDPISEHNRLYWYRQTLGQGPEFLTYFQNEAQLEKSRLLSDRFSAERPKGSFSTLEIQRTEQGDSAMYLCASSPLGDLYNEQFFGPGTRLTVL.

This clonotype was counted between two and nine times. CDR3 sequence reads: CASSLGWTGPNEKLFF. In DNA form, the CDR3 reads TGTGCCAGCAGCTTAGGATGGACAGGCCCTAATGAAAAACTGTTTTTT. The chain uses TRBV7-9 and TRBJ1-4; 7 bases match TRBD1. Unmatched junction bases numbered 5, after V lost 1 base and J lost 3 bases. Germline V gives CDR1 SEHNR, CDR2 FQNEAQ (reference sequence). This CDR3 has 16 amino acids. Full variable domain (outside the CDR3, taken from reference TRBV7-9 and TRBJ1-4): DTGVSQNPRHKITKRGQNVTFRCDPISEHNRLYWYRQTLGQGPEFLTYFQNEAQLEKSRLLSDRFSAERPKGSFSTLEIQRTEQGDSAMYLCASSLGWTGPNEKLFFGSGTQLSVL.

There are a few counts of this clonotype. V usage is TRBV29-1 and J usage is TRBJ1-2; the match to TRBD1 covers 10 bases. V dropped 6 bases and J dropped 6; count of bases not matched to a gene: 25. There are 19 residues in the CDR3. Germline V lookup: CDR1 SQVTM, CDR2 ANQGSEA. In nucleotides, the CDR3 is TGCAGCGTCCCGAAGATCGCTTCCCAAGCAGGGACAGGGGAGGATGGCTACACCTTC. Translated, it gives CSVPKIASQAGTGEDGYTF.

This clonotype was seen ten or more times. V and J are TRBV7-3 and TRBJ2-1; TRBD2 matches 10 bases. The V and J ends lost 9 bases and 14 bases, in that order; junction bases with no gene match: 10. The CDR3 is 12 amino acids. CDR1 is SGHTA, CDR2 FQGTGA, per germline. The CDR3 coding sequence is TGTGCCAGTGGGACAGGAGCGGGAGGGAAGTTCTTC. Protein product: CASGTGAGGKFF.

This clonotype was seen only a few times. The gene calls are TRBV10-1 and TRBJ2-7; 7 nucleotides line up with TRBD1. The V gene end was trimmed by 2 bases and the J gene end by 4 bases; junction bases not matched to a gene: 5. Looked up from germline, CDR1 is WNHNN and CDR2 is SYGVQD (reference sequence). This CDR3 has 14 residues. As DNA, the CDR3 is TGCGCCAGCAGTGAGCGACAGGGTTTATACGAGCAGTACTTC. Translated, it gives CASSERQGLYEQYF.

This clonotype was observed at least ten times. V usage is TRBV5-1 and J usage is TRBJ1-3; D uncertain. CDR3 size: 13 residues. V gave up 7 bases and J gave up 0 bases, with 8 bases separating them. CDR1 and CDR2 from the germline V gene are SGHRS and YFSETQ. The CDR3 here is CASADGSGNTIYF. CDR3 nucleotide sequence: TGCGCCAGCGCGGACGGCTCTGGAAACACCATATATTTT.

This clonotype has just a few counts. The CDR3 DNA reads TGCGCCAGCAGCTTGGTACTAGCTGCGGAAGAGACCCAGTACTTC. It is translated as CASSLVLAAEETQYF. The V and J genes are TRBV5-1 and TRBJ2-5, with D perhaps TRBD2 (6 bases). V lost 0 bases and J 3 bases, leaving 12 bases between the germline ends. The CDR3 is 15 residues long. The germline CDR1 and CDR2 sequences are SGHRS and YFSETQ.

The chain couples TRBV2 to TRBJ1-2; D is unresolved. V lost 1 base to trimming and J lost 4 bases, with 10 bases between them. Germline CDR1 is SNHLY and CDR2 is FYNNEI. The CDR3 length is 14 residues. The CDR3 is CASSEDRDAYGYTF. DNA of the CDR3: TGTGCCAGCAGTGAAGACCGCGACGCCTATGGCTACACCTTC.

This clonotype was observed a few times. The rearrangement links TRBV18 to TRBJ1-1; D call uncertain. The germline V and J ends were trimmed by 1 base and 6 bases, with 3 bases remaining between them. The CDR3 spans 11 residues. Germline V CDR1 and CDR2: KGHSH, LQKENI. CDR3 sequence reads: CASSPRSEAFF. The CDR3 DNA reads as TGTGCCAGCTCACCACGATCTGAAGCTTTCTTT.

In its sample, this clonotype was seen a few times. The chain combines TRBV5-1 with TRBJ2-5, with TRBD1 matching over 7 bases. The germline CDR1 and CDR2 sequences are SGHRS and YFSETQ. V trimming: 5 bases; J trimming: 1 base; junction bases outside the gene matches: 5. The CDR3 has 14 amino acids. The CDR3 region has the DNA TGCGCCAGCAGGCCGACAGGGTCCCAAGAGACCCAGTACTTC. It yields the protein CASRPTGSQETQYF.

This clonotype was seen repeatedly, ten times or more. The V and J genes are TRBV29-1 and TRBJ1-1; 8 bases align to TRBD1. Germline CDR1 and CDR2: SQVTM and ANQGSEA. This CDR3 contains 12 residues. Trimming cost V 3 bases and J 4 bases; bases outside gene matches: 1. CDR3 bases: TGCAGCGTTGACACAGGGGGCACTGAAGCTTTCTTT. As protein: CSVDTGGTEAFF.

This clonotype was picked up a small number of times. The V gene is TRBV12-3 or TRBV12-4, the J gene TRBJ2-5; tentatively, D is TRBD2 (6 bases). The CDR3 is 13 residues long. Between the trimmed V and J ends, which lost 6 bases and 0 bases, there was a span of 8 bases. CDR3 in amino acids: CASRRDYQETQYF. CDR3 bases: TGTGCCAGCAGGAGGGACTACCAAGAGACCCAGTACTTC.

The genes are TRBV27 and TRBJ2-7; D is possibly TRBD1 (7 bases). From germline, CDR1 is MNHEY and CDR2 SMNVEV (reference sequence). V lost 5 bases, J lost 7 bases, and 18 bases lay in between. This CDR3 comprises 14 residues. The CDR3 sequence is CASSRGTAGLEQYF. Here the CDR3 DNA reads TGTGCCAGCAGTCGGGGGACAGCGGGTCTAGAGCAGTACTTC.

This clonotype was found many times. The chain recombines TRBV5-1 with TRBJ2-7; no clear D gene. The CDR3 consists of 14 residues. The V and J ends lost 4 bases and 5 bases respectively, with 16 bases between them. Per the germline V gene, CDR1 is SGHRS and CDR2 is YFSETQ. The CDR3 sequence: CASSSDIPPHEQYF. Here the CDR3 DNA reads TGCGCCAGCAGCAGTGACATCCCCCCTCACGAGCAGTACTTC. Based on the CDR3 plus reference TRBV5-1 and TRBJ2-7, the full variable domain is KAGVTQTPRYLIKTRGQQVTLSCSPISGHRSVSWYQQTPGQGLQFLFEYFSETQRNKGNFPGRFSGRQFSNSRSEMNVSTLELGDSALYLCASSSDIPPHEQYFGPGTRLTVT.

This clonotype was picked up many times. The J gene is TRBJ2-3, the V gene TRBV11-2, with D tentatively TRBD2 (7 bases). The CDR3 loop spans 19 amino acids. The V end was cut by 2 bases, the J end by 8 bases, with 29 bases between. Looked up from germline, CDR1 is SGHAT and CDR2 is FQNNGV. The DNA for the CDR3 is TGTGCCAGCAGCTTAAGACCCCGGGGGGCGATCAGTGGAAGGAGTACGCAGTATTTT. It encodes CASSLRPRGAISGRSTQYF. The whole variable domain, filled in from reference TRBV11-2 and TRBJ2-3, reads EAGVAQSPRYKIIEKRQSVAFWCNPISGHATLYWYQQILGQGPKLLIQFQNNGVVDDSQLPKDRFSAERLKGVDSTLKIQPAKLEDSAVYLCASSLRPRGAISGRSTQYFGPGTRLTVL.

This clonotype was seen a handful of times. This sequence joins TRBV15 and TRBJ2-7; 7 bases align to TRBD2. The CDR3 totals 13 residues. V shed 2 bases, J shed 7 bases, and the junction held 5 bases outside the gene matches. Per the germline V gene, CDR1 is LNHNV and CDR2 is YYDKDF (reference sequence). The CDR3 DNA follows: TGTGCCACCAGCAGATTGGGGGGGGAGGAGCAGTACTTC. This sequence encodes CATSRLGGEEQYF. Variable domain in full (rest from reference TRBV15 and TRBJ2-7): DAMVIQNPRYQVTQFGKPVTLSCSQTLNHNVMYWYQQKSSQAPKLLFHYYDKDFNNEADTPDNFQSRRPNTSFCFLDIRSPGLGDTAMYLCATSRLGGEEQYFGPGTRLTVT.

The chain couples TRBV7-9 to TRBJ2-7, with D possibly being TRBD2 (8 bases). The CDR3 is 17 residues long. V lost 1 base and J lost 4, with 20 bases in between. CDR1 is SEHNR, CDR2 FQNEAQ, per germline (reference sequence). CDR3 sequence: CASSLGSRIAGQYEQYF. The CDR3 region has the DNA TGTGCCAGCAGCTTAGGAAGTCGGATAGCGGGACAGTACGAGCAGTACTTC.

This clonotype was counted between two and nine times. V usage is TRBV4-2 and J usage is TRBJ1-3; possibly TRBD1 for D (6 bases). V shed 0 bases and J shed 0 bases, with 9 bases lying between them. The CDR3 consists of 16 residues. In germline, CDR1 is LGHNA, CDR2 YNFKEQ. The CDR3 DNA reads TGTGCCAGCAGCCAAGAAACAGGGTTCTCTGGAAACACCATATATTTT. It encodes CASSQETGFSGNTIYF.

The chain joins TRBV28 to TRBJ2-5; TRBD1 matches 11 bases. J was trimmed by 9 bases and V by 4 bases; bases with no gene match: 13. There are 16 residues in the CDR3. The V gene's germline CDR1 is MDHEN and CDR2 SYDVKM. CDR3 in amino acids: CASSYPTGTGGRPQYF. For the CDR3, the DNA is TGTGCCAGCAGTTACCCAACCGGGACAGGGGGTCGCCCCCAGTACTTC.